These T cell receptor beta chains were read from a single sample in a study of regulatory T cells in long-lasting Graves disease. TCRdb re-called the multiplex PCR reads with MiXCR, one entry per CDR3 protein. The table has a few hundred thousand distinct CDR3 sequences, about 15% seen once; the top ten hold approximately 7.6%. This sample also belongs to another study, concerning T cells in Graves' hyperthyroidism and ophthalmopathy.

Sequenced here: peripheral blood mononuclear cells (PBMCs), sampled at new diagnosis, from a patient treated with antithyroid drugs. These receptors all come from a woman between 40 and 55 years old with Graves disease. CDR3s include the opening cysteine and the closing phenylalanine or tryptophan. Each record gives: J gene, clone size, V gene, D gene, CDR3 protein, CDR3 DNA. The D gene is left open where the match is weak. Size is stated for part of the rows, as once, few or many counts, or as a class when the clone is expanded.

TRBJ2-3 . TRBV9 . CASSVVTGGLATQYF TGTGCCAGCAGCGTAGTAACAGGAGGTCTAGCTACGCAGTATTTT
TRBJ2-7 few TRBV11-3 TRBD1 CASSLKGDRKTYGQYF TGTGCCAGCAGCTTAAAGGGGGACAGAAAGACCTACGGGCAGTACTTC
TRBJ1-2 many TRBV9 . CASSPNPGARGYTF TGTGCCAGCAGCCCAAATCCGGGCGCGCGGGGCTACACCTTC
TRBJ2-4 . TRBV27 TRBD2 CASSLGGRRDIQYF TGTGCCAGCAGTTTAGGCGGGAGAAGGGACATTCAGTACTTC
TRBJ2-3 . TRBV4-1 . CASSPRRESDTQYF TGCGCCAGCAGCCCCCGCAGGGAGTCAGATACGCAGTATTTT
TRBJ1-4 few TRBV20-1 . CSARRAGNEKLFF TGCAGTGCTAGACGGGCAGGGAATGAAAAACTGTTTTTT
TRBJ2-3 many TRBV27 TRBD2 CASSYLSGRGTDTQYF TGTGCCAGCAGTTACCTTAGCGGGAGGGGGACAGATACGCAGTATTTT
TRBJ2-7 many TRBV7-2 TRBD1 CASSFSRDRNEQYF TGTGCCAGCAGCTTCTCCCGGGACAGGAACGAGCAGTACTTC
TRBJ1-5 many TRBV6-1 . CASSEEGVRPDQPQHF TGTGCCAGCAGTGAAGAGGGTGTCAGGCCGGATCAGCCCCAGCATTTT
TRBJ2-3 few TRBV6-1 TRBD1 CASSPLGTGGSDTQYF TGTGCCAGCAGTCCCTTAGGGACAGGGGGATCAGATACGCAGTATTTT
TRBJ1-2 . TRBV30 . CAWGDEPGAGYTF TGTGCCTGGGGGGATGAACCCGGGGCAGGCTACACCTTC
TRBJ1-5 . TRBV2 . CASSYSGPNQPQHF TGTGCCAGCAGTTATTCGGGCCCTAATCAGCCCCAGCATTTT
TRBJ2-1 many TRBV27 TRBD1 CASSLGQGVGLAYNEQFF TGTGCCAGCAGTTTAGGCCAGGGGGTCGGTTTGGCGTACAATGAGCAGTTCTTC
TRBJ2-1 many TRBV6-5 TRBD2 CASSYFGSGRAYEQFF TGTGCCAGCAGTTACTTCGGTAGCGGGAGGGCCTATGAGCAGTTCTTC
TRBJ1-1 many TRBV10-2 . CASSEVAGANVEAFF TGCGCCAGCAGTGAGGTTGCAGGGGCGAACGTTGAAGCTTTCTTT
TRBJ2-2 few TRBV30 . CAWSRDTNTGELFF TGTGCCTGGAGTCGGGACACTAACACCGGGGAGCTGTTTTTT
TRBJ2-2 . TRBV12-3/TRBV12-4 TRBD1 CASSSRSRGLNANTGELFF TGTGCCAGCAGTTCGCGGAGCAGGGGGCTCAACGCGAACACCGGGGAGCTGTTTTTT
TRBJ2-1 many TRBV2 . CASRGKEQFF TGTGCCAGTCGGGGGAAAGAGCAGTTCTTC
TRBJ2-2 many TRBV27 TRBD2 CASSSGSGRGTGELFF TGTGCCAGCAGTTCCGGTAGCGGGAGGGGCACCGGGGAGCTGTTTTTT
TRBJ2-3 many TRBV11-3 . CASSLTSSTDTQYF TGTGCCAGCAGCTTAACCAGTAGCACAGATACGCAGTATTTT
TRBJ2-7 many TRBV12-5 TRBD1 CASAGTGPYGQYF TGTGCTAGTGCCGGGACAGGTCCCTACGGGCAGTACTTC
TRBJ2-1 many TRBV6-2/TRBV6-3 . CASLAIDNEQFF TGTGCCTCCCTTGCTATCGACAATGAGCAGTTCTTC
TRBJ2-5 few TRBV5-5 . CASSNKSGLRETQYF TGTGCCAGCAGCAATAAATCCGGGCTTCGGGAGACCCAGTACTTC
TRBJ2-7 many TRBV4-3 . CASSQDRGVPEQYF TGCGCCAGCAGCCAAGATCGGGGAGTGCCTGAGCAGTACTTC
TRBJ2-3 many TRBV2 . CASSEATVRDTQYF TGTGCCAGCAGTGAAGCGACGGTCAGAGATACGCAGTATTTT
TRBJ2-7 many TRBV11-2 TRBD2 CASSLGGSGRGAYEQYF TGTGCCAGCAGCTTAGGGGGCAGCGGGAGAGGGGCCTACGAGCAGTACTTC